This TCR beta chain was sequenced during a study of blood T cell repertoires in COVID-19. CDR3 length: 15 residues. The germline V gene has CDR1 SGHVS and CDR2 FQNEAQ. The ends lost 1 base at V and 9 bases at J; junction bases unmatched: 8. TCRdb's copy holds only in-frame clones and misses some; the assay was immunoSEQ multiplex PCR. The data show some 300,000 clones, with around 92% seen just once and under 3.5% held by the top ten. Sequenced: PBMCs or T cells enriched from blood (not recorded which). The chain uses TRBV7-8 and TRBJ1-4; TRBD1 matches 7 bases. The receptor was derived from a woman aged 50 to 60 who had been exposed to COVID-19. Here the CDR3 DNA reads TGTGCCAGCAGCTTAGGTTCAGGGGGGAGGAAAAAACTGTTTTTT. Translated: CASSLGSGGRKKLFF.